The T cell receptor (beta chain) described here comes from a study of beta chain features in type 1 diabetes. Purity of each sorted population was above 95%. CDR3 size: 15 residues. The germline CDR1 and CDR2 sequences are LGHNA and YSLEER. The V gene lost 0 bases and the J gene lost 4 bases, with 11 bases spanning the gap. As every portion of the isolated RNA was reverse transcribed, the sequencing read expressed TCRB transcripts. Method: immunoSEQ multiplex PCR; TCRdb's copy keeps in-frame clones and lacks some. The data hold 150,000 or so clones, with 48% observed a single time. The study's findings and limits: Insertions at VDJ junctions were less frequent in type 1 diabetes patients. These patients also deleted more nucleotides at the same junctions. Across all four CD4+ subsets, people with type 1 diabetes showed modestly shorter TCRB CDR3s.

Worth noting for this clone: Its antigen is currently unknown.

The chain links TRBV4-3 to TRBJ2-3; D unresolved. This clonotype was sampled from a man younger than 35 in good health. The source material was Tregs from blood. The CDR3 is CASSQDTSAPDTQYF. CDR3 coding DNA: TGCGCCAGCAGCCAAGATACCAGCGCCCCAGATACGCAGTATTTT.